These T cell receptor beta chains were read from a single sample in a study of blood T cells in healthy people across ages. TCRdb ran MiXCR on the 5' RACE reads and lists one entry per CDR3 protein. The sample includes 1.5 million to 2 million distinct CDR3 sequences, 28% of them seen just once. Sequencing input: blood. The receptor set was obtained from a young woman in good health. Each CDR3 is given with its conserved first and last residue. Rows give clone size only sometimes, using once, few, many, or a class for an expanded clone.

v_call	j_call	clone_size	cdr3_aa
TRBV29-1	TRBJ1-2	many	CSVSLPGDYGYTF
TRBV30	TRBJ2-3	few	CAWSVAGGPDTQYF
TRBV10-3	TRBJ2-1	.	CAISFSGSSYNEQFF
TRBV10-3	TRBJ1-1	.	CAISAEGPEAFF
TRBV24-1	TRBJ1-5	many	CATSDPQGSRQPQHF
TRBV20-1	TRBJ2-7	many	CSARDFTSGRGGEQYF
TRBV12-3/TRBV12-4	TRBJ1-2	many	CASTITGQGDYGYTF
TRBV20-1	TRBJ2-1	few	CSARPTVRNYYNEQFF
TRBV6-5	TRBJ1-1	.	CASSYAQGNTGAFF
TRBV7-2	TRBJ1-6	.	CASSLGGQGARSPLHF
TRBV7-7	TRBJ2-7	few	CVSSLGMGDEQYF
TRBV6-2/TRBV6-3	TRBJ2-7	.	CASIRASGSSYEQYF
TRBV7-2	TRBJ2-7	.	CASSGAGGTEQYF
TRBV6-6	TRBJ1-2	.	CASSYTDTAGGYTF